The 5 T cell receptor beta chains presented below share a single source sample, sequenced in a study of cytomegalovirus exposure and HLA in healthy donors. This PCR relied on a set of 60 Vbeta primers and 13 Jbeta primers. The method was immunoSEQ multiplex PCR; TCRdb's version includes in-frame clones alone and lacks a portion of them. The sample has about 180,000 clones; around three quarters are singletons. Sequenced sample: PBMCs. The source of these receptors is a woman aged 30 to 39 in good health and CMV-seronegative.

The chain recombines TRBV10-1 with TRBJ2-5, with D perhaps matching TRBD2 (6 bases). The CDR3 spans 13 residues. The V end lost 5 bases, the J end lost 4 bases, and 11 bases lay between the germline ends. Germline V CDR1 and CDR2: WNHNN, SYGVQD (reference sequence). CDR3 DNA: TGCGCCAGCAGTCCTCCCGGGGGAGAGACCCAGTACTTC. Translation: CASSPPGGETQYF.

This rearrangement joins TRBV5-1 to TRBJ1-1; 7 nucleotides match TRBD1. CDR1 and CDR2 (germline): SGHRS, YFSETQ. The CDR3 contains 14 residues. The V gene end was trimmed by 5 bases and the J gene end by 0 bases; junction bases not matched to a gene: 4. The CDR3: CASSYTGVNTEAFF. The CDR3 DNA reads TGCGCCAGCAGTTATACAGGGGTGAACACTGAAGCTTTCTTT.

The chain uses TRBV9 and TRBJ1-1; a possible D gene is TRBD1 (5 bases). The V end lost 0 bases, the J end lost 6 bases, and 12 bases lay between the germline ends. The CDR3 is 14 residues long. Germline V lookup: CDR1 SGDLS, CDR2 YYNGEE. In DNA form, the CDR3 reads TGTGCCAGCAGCGTAGGCGGGGGTATGTCTGAAGCTTTCTTT. It yields the protein CASSVGGGMSEAFF.

The gene calls are TRBV6-5 and TRBJ2-7; the match to TRBD2 covers 8 bases. Losses at the gene ends were 5 bases for V and 0 bases for J; bases not matched to a gene: 3. Germline lookup yields CDR1 MNHEY and CDR2 SVGAGI. The CDR3 has 14 amino acids. CDR3 sequence: CASSIGTSSYEQYF. The CDR3, as DNA: TGTGCCAGCAGTATTGGGACTAGCTCCTACGAGCAGTACTTC.

The chain has TRBV5-5 and TRBJ2-7, with 7 bases matching TRBD1. This CDR3 has 14 residues. Looked up from germline, CDR1 is SGHKS and CDR2 is YYEKEE (reference sequence). J gave up 3 bases and V 3 bases, and 6 bases lay outside the gene matches. CDR3 in DNA: TGTGCCAGCAGCTCCAAAGGGGGCGGCTACGAGCAGTACTTC. Translating gives CASSSKGGGYEQYF. The variable domain in full, completed from reference TRBV5-5 and TRBJ2-7, reads DAGVTQSPTHLIKTRGQQVTLRCSPISGHKSVSWYQQVLGQGPQFIFQYYEKEERGRGNFPDRFSARQFPNYSSELNVNALLLGDSALYLCASSSKGGGYEQYFGPGTRLTVT.